This entry concerns a single T cell receptor (beta chain). Its antigen is still unknown. The CDR3 consists of 14 residues. Trimming left V 4 bases short and J 0 bases short, with 11 bases between. The germline gives CDR1 SGDLS, CDR2 YYNGEE. Every depressed patient was matched in pairs with a non-depressed control on sex, age, current smoking status and body mass index. Participants with major medical conditions, Axis I/II comorbidities, regular medication or illicit drug use were excluded. Blood, about 31 ml, was drawn into EDTA tubes. The sample originates from a study of untreated major depressive disorder. The study, taken as a whole, reports: CD4+ T cells from depressed patients used TRBV05-01 (Vbeta 5.1) more often than controls. Three preselected Vbeta families were the sole sequencing comparisons.

The table came from immunoSEQ multiplex PCR; TCRdb's copy has only in-frame clones and leaves some out. The repertoire has more than 15,000 clones, around 90% of them found once; the top ten carry less than 0.75%. The receptor comes from a woman between 35 and 50 years old with major depressive disorder. The gene calls are TRBV9 and TRBJ2-7; D call uncertain. Specimen: CD4+ T cells from PBMCs. Written as DNA, the CDR3 is TGTGCCAGCAGCTCCACCTCCAGCTCCTACGAGCAGTACGTC. This encodes CASSSTSSSYEQYV.